This TCR beta chain was sequenced in a study of shared clonotypes between healthy human individuals. Whole-study results and caveats: Clonotypes that were shared across a handful of donors made up around 5% of naive CD4 clonotypes.

A word on this clone: The antigen is not known.

This CDR3 has 15 amino acids. CDR1 and CDR2 from the germline V gene are SGHNT and YYREEE (reference sequence). J gave up 5 bases and V 3 bases, and 6 bases lay outside the gene matches. In the authors' workflow: With immunoSEQ giving junction-only sequences and no quality scores, filtering differed. TCRdb's table, derived via immunoSEQ multiplex PCR, lists solely in-frame clones and lacks some. For V, J and clone size, that table is used; D and trimming come from the DNA. The sample lists roughly 2.5 million clones, more than 80% occurring once. J is TRBJ2-2 and V is TRBV5-4; 8 positions agree with TRBD1. Sequenced input: naive CD4+ T cells sorted from blood. Subset meaning: CD45RA+ positively selected. The sequence was collected from a man between 18 and 29 years old in good health. In DNA, the CDR3 is TGTGCCAGCAGCTCAAGCCAGGGGGCGACCGGGGAGCTGTTTTTT. This sequence encodes CASSSSQGATGELFF.